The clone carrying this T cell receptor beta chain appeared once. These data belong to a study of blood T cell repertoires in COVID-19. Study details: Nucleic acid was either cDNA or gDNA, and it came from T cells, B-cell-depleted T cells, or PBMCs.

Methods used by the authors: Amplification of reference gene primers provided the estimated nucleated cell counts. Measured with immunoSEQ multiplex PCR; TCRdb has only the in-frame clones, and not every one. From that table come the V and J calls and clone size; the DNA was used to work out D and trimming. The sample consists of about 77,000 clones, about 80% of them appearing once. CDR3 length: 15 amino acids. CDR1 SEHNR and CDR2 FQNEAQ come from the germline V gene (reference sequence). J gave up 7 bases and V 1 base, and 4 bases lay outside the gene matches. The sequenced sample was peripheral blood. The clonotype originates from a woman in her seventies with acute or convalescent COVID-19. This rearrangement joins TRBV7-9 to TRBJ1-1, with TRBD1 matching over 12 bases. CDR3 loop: CASSLGGTGGNEAFF. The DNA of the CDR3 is TGTGCCAGCAGCTTAGGGGGGACAGGGGGCAATGAAGCTTTCTTT. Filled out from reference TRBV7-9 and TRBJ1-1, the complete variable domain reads DTGVSQNPRHKITKRGQNVTFRCDPISEHNRLYWYRQTLGQGPEFLTYFQNEAQLEKSRLLSDRFSAERPKGSFSTLEIQRTEQGDSAMYLCASSLGGTGGNEAFFGQGTRLTVV.